Following are 20 T cell receptor beta chains from one sample sequenced in a study of blood T cells in healthy people across ages (dated by TCRdb to between 2014 and 2017). The protocol used for the library was 5' RACE. Sequencing instrument: Illumina HiSeq 2500. The second PCR ran for roughly 7 to 12 cycles and used a J-beta primer mix along with a sample-barcoded 5' primer. TCRdb trimmed public reads at Q25 via fastp, called clones via MiXCR and kept in-frame beta chains. Here each entry gathers all rows of one CDR3 protein and keeps the most common genes and DNA. This sample is represented by more than 600,000 distinct CDR3 sequences; roughly 25% of them were singletons. More than 8% of the sample lies in the top ten. Separately, the same data were catalogued under a study of T cells of mothers and their children.

Material: blood. Source of these receptors: a boy aged 5 to 17 in good health.

This clonotype was seen more than once but under ten times. The V call is TRBV20-1, the J call TRBJ2-7; 12 nucleotides match TRBD2. CDR1 DFQATT and CDR2 SNEGSKA come from the germline V gene (reference sequence). V lost 6 bases and J lost 5; bases outside the gene matches: 11. This CDR3 has 15 residues. CDR3 residues: CSAILRLAGAHEQYF. The DNA of the CDR3 is TGCAGTGCCATACTTCGACTAGCGGGGGCCCACGAGCAGTACTTC.

DNA of the CDR3: TGCAGTGCTCGGGGACTAGCGGAGTACGAGCAGTACTTC. Protein: CSARGLAEYEQYF. The chain couples TRBV20-1 to TRBJ2-7; 11 bases are shared with TRBD2. V was pared by 5 bases and J by 4 bases, with 4 bases of the junction left unmatched. Germline lookup yields CDR1 DFQATT and CDR2 SNEGSKA (reference sequence). The CDR3 runs to 13 residues.

This clonotype turned up a few times. The V call is TRBV20-1, the J call TRBJ1-1; D gene ambiguous. Per germline, CDR1 DFQATT and CDR2 SNEGSKA (reference sequence). V gave up 2 bases and J gave up 4 bases, with 8 bases separating them. CDR3 length: 12 amino acids. Here the CDR3 DNA reads TGCAGTGCTAGACCGTGGAGCACTGAAGCTTTCTTT. Translating it yields CSARPWSTEAFF.

In the case of this clonotype: This CDR3 is missing its conserved last phenylalanine or tryptophan, likely due to a read error. The chain joins TRBV6-5 to TRBJ1-2, with 10 nucleotides matching TRBD1. The germline V gene has CDR1 MNHEY and CDR2 SVGAGI. This CDR3 is 15 amino acids long. V gave up 2 bases and J gave up 6 bases; unmatched junction bases: 6. CDR3 nucleotides: TGTGCCAGCAGTTACGGGGGACAGGGGCCGGATGGCTACACCCTC. Residues: CASSYGGQGPDGYTL.

This clonotype was observed at least ten times. The chain uses TRBV4-3 and TRBJ1-2; a weak D match, TRBD1 (6 bases). This CDR3 has 19 amino acids. Trimming took off 2 bases at V and 2 bases at J, with 24 bases between the two ends. The germline CDR1 and CDR2 sequences are LGHNA and YSLEER. DNA of the CDR3: TGCGCCAGCAGCCAATTCAAGGGAACAGGGAGTAGTTGGAACTATGGCTACACCTTC. Its protein product is CASSQFKGTGSSWNYGYTF.

V is TRBV4-3 and J is TRBJ2-5, with TRBD1 matching 10 bases. The J call may be in error: the DNA end matches TRBJ2-1 better. CDR3 length equals 14 residues. Germline-derived CDR1 and CDR2 are LGHNA and YSLEER. The CDR3 loop reads CASSYGTGDVEQFF. CDR3 bases: TGCGCCAGCAGCTATGGGACAGGGGACGTCGAGCAGTTCTTC.

This clonotype was recorded a few times. The CDR3 here is CASSPTGFEAFF. CDR3 bases: TGTGCCAGCAGCCCTACAGGATTTGAAGCTTTCTTT. The rearrangement uses TRBV7-2 and TRBJ1-1; the D gene is possibly TRBD1 (5 bases). V dropped 5 bases and J dropped 7 bases, with 11 bases sitting between them. Germline assignment: CDR1 SGHTA and CDR2 FQGNSA. CDR3 size: 12 residues.

This clonotype was seen a few times. The chain combines TRBV7-9 with TRBJ2-1; weak D call: TRBD1 (5 bases). The germline V gene encodes CDR1 SEHNR and CDR2 FQNEAQ (reference sequence). The CDR3 consists of 16 residues. The V end was cut by 3 bases, the J end by 0 bases, with 12 bases between. The CDR3 is CASSLGLQGSYNEQFF. In DNA, the CDR3 is TGTGCCAGCAGCTTGGGGCTCCAAGGCTCCTACAATGAGCAGTTCTTC.

The chain employs TRBV7-9 and TRBJ2-7; D uncertain. The CDR3 consists of 15 residues. Trimming left V 6 bases short and J 2 bases short, with 17 bases between. Germline V CDR1 and CDR2: SEHNR, FQNEAQ (reference sequence). CDR3 in amino acids: CASSSKSWGTYEQYF. The CDR3 DNA reads as TGTGCCAGCAGTTCTAAATCTTGGGGTACCTACGAGCAGTACTTC. The full variable domain, rest sourced from reference TRBV7-9 and TRBJ2-7, is DTGVSQNPRHKITKRGQNVTFRCDPISEHNRLYWYRQTLGQGPEFLTYFQNEAQLEKSRLLSDRFSAERPKGSFSTLEIQRTEQGDSAMYLCASSSKSWGTYEQYFGPGTRLTVT.

CDR3 sequence reads: CASSGTARYNEQFF. In nucleotides, the CDR3 is TGTGCCAGCAGTGGAACGGCTAGATACAATGAGCAGTTCTTC. This chain joins TRBV12-3 or TRBV12-4 and TRBJ2-5; D ambiguous. The J call is doubtful: the DNA matches TRBJ2-1 better. This CDR3 has 14 residues.

This chain uses TRBV24-1 with TRBJ2-1, with unresolved D. From germline, CDR1 is KGHDR and CDR2 SFDVKD. V was shortened by 5 bases and J by 0 bases, with 10 bases between the two germline ends. The CDR3 contains 15 residues. CDR3 region: CATSGKRDSYNEQFF. CDR3 DNA sequence: TGTGCCACCAGTGGAAAGCGCGACTCCTACAATGAGCAGTTCTTC.

The chain has TRBV5-5 and TRBJ2-5; D is uncertain. The DNA end is a closer match to TRBJ2-1, so the J assignment may be wrong. Germline lookup yields CDR1 SGHKS and CDR2 YYEKEE (reference sequence). The CDR3 spans 12 residues. The CDR3 DNA sequence: TGTGCCAGCAGCTTGGAGGTTGCCGAGCAGTTCTTC. It encodes CASSLEVAEQFF.

The table lists this clonotype with a few counts. This may be a read error: a much more frequent sequence differs by one nucleotide. The rearrangement uses TRBV12-3 or TRBV12-4 and TRBJ2-3, with 10 bases matching TRBD1. This CDR3 has 13 residues. J gave up 4 bases and V 5 bases, and 0 bases lay outside the gene matches. CDR3 DNA: TGTGCCAGCAGTGGGACAGGGGCAGATACGCAGTATTTT. It codes for CASSGTGADTQYF.

There are a few counts of this clonotype. The rearrangement links TRBV12-3 or TRBV12-4 to TRBJ2-5; TRBD2 agrees at 7 bases. TRBJ2-1 explains the end of the DNA better; the J call may be wrong. This CDR3 region has 17 residues. The CDR3 region is CASSLRGGSLSYNEQFF. The CDR3 bases are TGTGCCAGCAGTTTGAGGGGCGGGAGCCTCTCCTACAATGAGCAGTTCTTC.

CDR3 sequence (DNA): TGTGCCAGCGCCCAGGTGCGGGAGGTATACGAGCAGTACTTC. Translation: CASAQVREVYEQYF. The gene calls are TRBV7-2 and TRBJ2-7; 8 bases align to TRBD2. V dropped 8 bases and J dropped 4; count of bases not matched to a gene: 10. Germline assignment: CDR1 SGHTA and CDR2 FQGNSA. The CDR3 has 14 amino acids.

This clonotype was detected a few times. The CDR3 coding sequence is TGCAGCGCCGAGCGGGAGAGGGGAGATACGCAGTATTTT. Translation gives CSAERERGDTQYF. The chain is built from TRBV29-1 and TRBJ2-3; TRBD2 matches at 8 bases. The CDR3 consists of 13 residues. Per germline, CDR1 SQVTM and CDR2 ANQGSEA. The V and J ends lost 7 bases and 5 bases, in that order; junction bases with no gene match: 8.

This clonotype has a single count. The chain links TRBV6-2 or TRBV6-3 to TRBJ2-4; TRBD1 matches at 7 bases. CDR3 length: 14 residues. CDR1 is MNHEY, CDR2 SVGEGT, per germline. Trimming at V came to 2 bases and at J to 6 bases, leaving 4 bases not matched to a gene. The CDR3 DNA follows: TGTGCCAGCAGTTACAGGGGGCCTGGAAACATTCAGTACTTC. It yields the protein CASSYRGPGNIQYF.

In its sample, this clonotype was seen a few times. The junction departs from germline at one end; a sequencing error may be responsible. The V call is TRBV10-3, the J call TRBJ1-1, with 9 bases lining up with TRBD1. Germline V lookup: CDR1 ENHRY, CDR2 SYGVKD. The CDR3 is 17 residues long. The CDR3 sequence is CAISEERDRVENTEALF. CDR3 DNA sequence: TGTGCCATCAGTGAAGAGCGGGACAGGGTCGAGAACACTGAAGCTCTCTTT.

The chain has TRBV6-6 and TRBJ2-5; 11 bases are a match to TRBD2. J was trimmed by 5 bases and V by 4 bases; bases with no gene match: 9. Germline lookup yields CDR1 MNHNY and CDR2 SVGAGI (reference sequence). The CDR3 has 16 amino acids. As DNA, the CDR3 is TGTGCCAGCAGTTTCCTACTAGCGGGGGTAGACGAGACCCAGTACTTC. Protein: CASSFLLAGVDETQYF.

This clonotype was counted between two and nine times. The V and J genes are TRBV7-3 and TRBJ2-1; 9 bases line up with TRBD2. Germline V lookup: CDR1 SGHTA, CDR2 FQGTGA. The CDR3 extends over 16 amino acids. The V gene end was trimmed by 3 bases and the J gene end by 4 bases; junction bases not matched to a gene: 7. The CDR3 spells CASSLTSGGSYNEQFF. The CDR3 region has the DNA TGTGCCAGCAGCTTGACCAGCGGGGGGTCATACAATGAGCAGTTCTTC. Full variable domain (rest looked up from reference TRBV7-3 and TRBJ2-1): GAGVSQTPSNKVTEKGKYVELRCDPISGHTALYWYRQSLGQGPEFLIYFQGTGAADDSGLPNDRFFAVRPEGSVSTLKIQRTERGDSAVYLCASSLTSGGSYNEQFFGPGTRLTVL.